This T cell receptor (beta chain) was retrieved from a study of patients and donors after allogeneic stem cell transplantation. TCRdb re-derived calls from the RT-PCR reads in MiXCR, one entry per CDR3 protein. The sample includes 400,000 to 450,000 distinct CDR3 sequences, 16% seen only once; the top ten take over 6%. The clonotype was recovered from a human donor who was either an allogeneic HSCT recipient or a stem cell or donor lymphocyte infusion donor (not recorded which). It is not recorded whose cells these are; they may come from a transplant donor. The sequencing input was blood, either unsorted or a sorted T cell fraction (not recorded which).

Here the CDR3 reads CATYLPHSSYNEQFF. The CDR3 nucleotides read TGTGCCACCTACCTGCCCCATAGCTCCTACAATGAGCAGTTCTTC. The V call is TRBV9, the J call TRBJ2-1; D is unresolved. The V gene lost 9 bases and the J gene lost 0 bases, with 16 bases spanning the gap. CDR3 length: 15 amino acids. Germline CDR1 reads SGDLS; CDR2 reads YYNGEE.